This T cell receptor beta chain emerged from a study of cytomegalovirus exposure and HLA in healthy donors. Study-wide background: Early on, a data release was issued that held 65 million to 100 million unique TCRs from HLA-typed donors.

The V segment lost 5 bases and the J segment 3 bases; nucleotides outside the gene matches: 4. CDR1 is SGDLS and CDR2 is YYNGEE in the germline V gene. This CDR3 has 15 amino acids. Study results and limitations: TRBV6-2, TRBV6-3 and some other V segments were excluded as indistinguishable. Association of under 20,000 TCR beta sequences with HLA alleles was found at 0.05 false discovery rate in a later analysis.

Donors were ostensibly healthy at sampling, although undocumented immune exposures were probable. About this clone itself: Antigen: not known.

In the PCR, 60 Vbeta and 13 Jbeta primers were used. Produced via immunoSEQ multiplex PCR; TCRdb's table is partial and in-frame only. This repertoire shows 250,000 or so clones, 80% to 95% found once; its top ten account for roughly 1.5%. The chain recombines TRBV9 with TRBJ2-2; 10 bases fit TRBD1. The sequenced material came from PBMCs. The receptor was derived from a girl aged 2-10 years in good health and CMV-seronegative. The chain's CDR3 is CASSSGTGDTGELFF. For the CDR3, the DNA is TGTGCCAGCAGTTCCGGGACAGGGGACACCGGGGAGCTGTTTTTT.